The rows below give T cell receptor beta chains drawn from one sample of a study of blood T cell repertoires in COVID-19. The protocol was immunoSEQ multiplex PCR, while the TCRdb copy is restricted to in-frame clones and leaves out a portion. The repertoire has under 300,000 clones, just under 85% of them found once; the top ten carry around 9.6%. The sample comprised peripheral blood. These TCRs come from a woman aged 80 or over with acute or convalescent COVID-19. The CDR3 runs from the conserved cysteine through the conserved F or W. The D gene is left open where the match is weak. Some rows have no size entry. The others give once, few or many, or a class for an expanded clone.

d_call j_call v_call clone_size cdr3_nt cdr3_aa
TRBD1 TRBJ2-7 TRBV18 . TGTGCCAGCTCACCGGCGACAGGGTACTTCTGGGAGCAGTACTTC CASSPATGYFWEQYF
TRBD1 TRBJ2-2 TRBV19 . TGTGCCACGGGACAGGAACAAAGAAACACCGGGGAGCTGTTTTTT CATGQEQRNTGELFF
. TRBJ2-3 TRBV12-3/TRBV12-4 . TGTGCCAGCAGGAGGTCTAGCACAGATACGCAGTATTTT CASRRSSTDTQYF
TRBD2 TRBJ2-3 TRBV5-1 . TGCGCCAGCAGCGTCGGGACTAGCGGGGGGGATACGCAGTATTTT CASSVGTSGGDTQYF
TRBD2 TRBJ2-1 TRBV5-1 once TGCGCCAGCAGTGCCACGGGGGGAGGAGGCCTATACAATGAGCAGTTCTTC CASSATGGGGLYNEQFF
. TRBJ2-3 TRBV4-1 . TGCGCCAGCAGCCAACGGACAAATTCGGCAGATACGCAGTATTTT CASSQRTNSADTQYF
TRBD2 TRBJ2-3 TRBV3-1/TRBV3-2 . TGTGCCAGCAGCCCCACAGCGGGGCGGTACACAGATACGCAGTATTTT CASSPTAGRYTDTQYF
. TRBJ1-3 TRBV7-9 . TGTGCCAGCAACGAAGGGGTGAGCGGAAACACCATATATTTT CASNEGVSGNTIYF
. TRBJ1-2 TRBV18 . TGTGCCAGCTCACCACGAAGGGGCGACTATGGCTACACCTTC CASSPRRGDYGYTF
. TRBJ2-2 TRBV10-1 . TGCGCCAGCAGTGCCAGGGGCACCGGGGAGCTGTTTTTT CASSARGTGELFF
. TRBJ2-1 TRBV12-3/TRBV12-4 . TGTGCCAGCAGTTCGGAGTACAATGAGCAGTTCTTC CASSSEYNEQFF
. TRBJ1-1 TRBV18 . TGTGCCAGCTCACCAGCGGGGGGGACTGAAGCTTTCTTT CASSPAGGTEAFF
. TRBJ1-1 TRBV5-1 . TGCGCCAGCAGCCCGGACTCCAACACTGAAGCTTTCTTT CASSPDSNTEAFF
TRBD1 TRBJ1-5 TRBV4-1 . TGCGCCAGCAGCCAAGATCCTACCGGCTCGGACAGGGCAAACAATCAGCCCCAGCATTTT CASSQDPTGSDRANNQPQHF
. TRBJ1-2 TRBV9 . TGTGCCAGCAGCCCCCGGACTGCTTATGGGGGCTACACCTTC CASSPRTAYGGYTF
TRBD2 TRBJ2-1 TRBV11-2 once TGTGCCAGCAGCTTAGTTAGCGGGGGCAAAAGTGGGCAGTTCTTC CASSLVSGGKSGQFF
TRBD2 TRBJ2-2 TRBV7-3 . TGTGCCAGCGCCCCGGGGGGGCCCCCTGGGGAGCTGTTTTTT CASAPGGPPGELFF
TRBD1 TRBJ2-2 TRBV5-1 . TGCGCCAGCAGCTTGTCCGGGACAGGGGGCAAAAAAGCCGGGGAGCTGTTTTTT CASSLSGTGGKKAGELFF
. TRBJ2-1 TRBV6-5 once TGTGCCAGCAGCCGACAGGTCAATGAGCAGTTCTTC CASSRQVNEQFF
TRBD2 TRBJ2-1 TRBV30 once TGTGCCTGGAGTGGAAGCGGGGCCCTCGGGAAGCAGTTCTTC CAWSGSGALGKQFF
. TRBJ1-5 TRBV19 . TGTGCCAGTAGTCTGAGCTCCCCCTATAGCAATCAGCCCCAGCATTTT CASSLSSPYSNQPQHF
TRBD1 TRBJ2-7 TRBV7-6 . TGTGCCAGCAGCTCTGCGGGTCGACAGGGCAACTACGAGCAGTACTTC CASSSAGRQGNYEQYF
. TRBJ1-6 TRBV27 . TGTGCCAGCAGTTCGGGGATAGGGAATTCACCCCTCCACTTT CASSSGIGNSPLHF